This is a list of T cell receptor beta chains from one sample in a study of T cell responses to AZD1222 COVID-19 vaccine. TCRdb keeps only in-frame clones here, not all; method: immunoSEQ multiplex PCR. The sample carries about 150,000 clones, roughly 85% recorded once. Sequences were derived from peripheral blood, sampled on day 0 of AZD1222 vaccination. The receptor source for this set is an adult in good health. Both conserved end residues are part of each CDR3. The order of the fields is J gene, V gene, clone size, D gene, CDR3 protein, CDR3 DNA. The D gene is left open where the match is weak. Some rows have no size entry. The others give once, few or many, or a class for an expanded clone.

TRBJ2-1,TRBV7-8,.,TRBD2,CASSLDGGTDNEQFF,TGTGCCAGCAGCTTAGACGGGGGGACCGACAATGAGCAGTTCTTC
TRBJ2-7,TRBV6-1,.,TRBD1,CASSDGTEVGEQYF,TGTGCCAGCAGTGACGGGACAGAAGTTGGCGAGCAGTACTTC
TRBJ1-1,TRBV7-6,.,.,CASSQAGTFINTEAFF,TGTGCCAGCAGCCAGGCTGGGACATTTATAAACACTGAAGCTTTCTTT
TRBJ2-1,TRBV3-1/TRBV3-2,.,TRBD2,CASSQVASGGPSYNEQFF,TGTGCCAGCAGCCAAGTTGCTAGCGGGGGCCCCTCCTACAATGAGCAGTTCTTC
TRBJ2-1,TRBV23-1,.,.,CASSPAHPRRSYNEQFF,TGCGCCAGCAGTCCCGCCCACCCCCGTCGTAGCTACAATGAGCAGTTCTTC
TRBJ1-5,TRBV10-1,few,.,CARGWRQDGNQPQHF,TGCGCCAGGGGGTGGCGGCAGGACGGCAATCAGCCCCAGCATTTT
TRBJ2-2,TRBV4-1,.,.,CASPQGRANTGELFF,TGCGCCAGCCCCCAGGGCAGGGCGAACACCGGGGAGCTGTTTTTT
TRBJ2-1,TRBV10-3,.,TRBD2,CAISEGKAGVEQFF,TGTGCCATCAGTGAGGGTAAAGCGGGAGTCGAGCAGTTCTTC
TRBJ1-2,TRBV28,.,.,CASGRRTNYGYTF,TGTGCCAGCGGAAGGAGGACTAACTATGGCTACACCTTC
TRBJ1-1,TRBV10-3,.,.,CAISDQPNTEAFF,TGTGCCATCAGTGACCAACCGAACACTGAAGCTTTCTTT
TRBJ1-1,TRBV2,.,.,CASSEEFGNTEAFF,TGTGCCAGCAGTGAGGAATTTGGGAACACTGAAGCTTTCTTT
TRBJ1-1,TRBV2,.,.,CASSDYTGIEAFF,TGTGCCAGCAGCGATTACACAGGGATTGAAGCTTTCTTT
TRBJ1-5,TRBV12-3/TRBV12-4,.,.,CASSASNQPQHF,TGTGCCAGCAGTGCCTCCAATCAGCCCCAGCATTTT
TRBJ2-7,TRBV5-1,.,TRBD2,CASSSLLAGGKPYEQYF,TGCGCCAGCAGCTCTTTACTAGCGGGAGGAAAGCCCTACGAGCAGTACTTC
TRBJ1-5,TRBV7-2,.,.,CASSQLGQGQPQHF,TGTGCCAGCAGCCAGTTGGGGCAGGGTCAGCCCCAGCATTTT
TRBJ1-4,TRBV4-2,.,.,CASSQRIWGEKLFF,TGTGCCAGCAGCCAAAGAATTTGGGGGGAAAAACTGTTTTTT
TRBJ2-2,TRBV6-2/TRBV6-3,.,.,CASSPTEWPGELFF,TGTGCCAGCAGCCCGACCGAGTGGCCCGGGGAGCTGTTTTTT
TRBJ1-2,TRBV7-8,.,.,CASSLGSLSGYGYTF,TGTGCCAGCAGCTTAGGGTCGCTGTCGGGGTATGGCTACACCTTC
TRBJ1-2,TRBV6-5,.,TRBD1,CASSYSGQGGGYTF,TGTGCCAGCAGTTACTCGGGACAGGGGGGCGGCTACACCTTC
TRBJ2-6,TRBV27,.,.,CASSRFSGANVLTF,TGTGCCAGCAGCCGGTTCTCTGGGGCCAACGTCCTGACTTTC
TRBJ1-3,TRBV19,few,.,CASTSRTVPSGNTIYF,TGTGCCAGTACCTCGCGGACAGTGCCCTCTGGAAACACCATATATTTT
TRBJ1-5,TRBV2,.,.,CASKGGSLGQPQHF,TGTGCCAGCAAGGGCGGCAGCCTAGGGCAGCCCCAGCATTTT
TRBJ1-3,TRBV10-1,.,.,CARAGTRTLSSGNTIYF,TGCGCCAGGGCCGGGACACGAACATTAAGCTCTGGAAACACCATATATTTT
TRBJ1-2,TRBV19,.,.,CASTPGLTGEYYGYTF,TGTGCCAGTACCCCAGGACTCACAGGCGAGTACTATGGCTACACCTTC
TRBJ1-4,TRBV7-9,.,.,CASSLFPAGPEKLFF,TGTGCCAGCAGCTTATTTCCGGCAGGTCCGGAAAAACTGTTTTTT
TRBJ2-7,TRBV2,.,TRBD1,CASKGQPYEQYF,TGTGCCAGCAAGGGACAGCCCTACGAGCAGTACTTC
TRBJ1-5,TRBV7-9,.,TRBD1,CASSFGTGDFQPQHF,TGTGCCAGCAGCTTCGGGACAGGGGATTTTCAGCCCCAGCATTTT
TRBJ1-4,TRBV19,.,TRBD1,CASSTQGLNEKLFF,TGTGCCAGTAGTACACAGGGGCTAAATGAAAAACTGTTTTTT
TRBJ2-3,TRBV6-5,.,.,CASREVRALDTQYF,TGTGCCAGCAGGGAGGTCAGGGCGTTAGATACGCAGTATTTT
TRBJ1-2,TRBV28,.,.,CASRRTESGYTF,TGTGCCAGCAGGAGGACAGAGTCCGGCTACACCTTC
TRBJ2-1,TRBV12-5,.,.,CASGLSSTGYNEQFF,TGTGCTAGTGGTCTCTCCTCCACTGGCTACAATGAGCAGTTCTTC
TRBJ2-7,TRBV18,.,TRBD1,CASTEGQNFEQYF,TGTGCCAGCACAGAGGGACAGAATTTCGAGCAGTACTTC
TRBJ2-2,TRBV5-4,.,TRBD2,CASSSSGPGELFF,TGTGCCAGCAGCTCTAGCGGCCCCGGGGAGCTGTTTTTT
TRBJ1-5,TRBV27,.,.,CASSWEFNQPQHF,TGTGCCAGCAGTTGGGAATTTAATCAGCCCCAGCATTTT
TRBJ2-7,TRBV7-9,.,.,CASSPLGTHEQYF,TGTGCCAGCAGCCCACTAGGAACCCACGAGCAGTACTTC